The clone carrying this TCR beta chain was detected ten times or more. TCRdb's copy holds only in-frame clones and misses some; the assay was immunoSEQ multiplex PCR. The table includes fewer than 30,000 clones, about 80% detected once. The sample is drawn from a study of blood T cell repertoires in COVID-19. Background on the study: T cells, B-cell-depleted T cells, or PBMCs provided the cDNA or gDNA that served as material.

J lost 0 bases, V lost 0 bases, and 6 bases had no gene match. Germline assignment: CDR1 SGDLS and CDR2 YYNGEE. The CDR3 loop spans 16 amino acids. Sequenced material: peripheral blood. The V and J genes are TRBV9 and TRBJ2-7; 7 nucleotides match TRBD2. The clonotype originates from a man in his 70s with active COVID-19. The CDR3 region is CASSVGGRGSSYEQYF. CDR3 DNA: TGTGCCAGCAGCGTAGGTGGGCGGGGGAGCTCCTACGAGCAGTACTTC.